The following is a T cell receptor (beta chain) sequence with its context. Its antigen is currently unknown. Uncultured naive and memory CD4+ T cells supplied DNA for deep TCR-beta sequencing. Sequencing used immunoSEQ multiplex PCR; TCRdb keeps in-frame clones, though not all of them. This sample has 65,000 or so clones, with over 70% found just once. These data are taken from a study of CD4 T cells in relation to SARS-CoV-2 and coronaviruses. The unexposed donors gave CD4+ T cells in about 2010-2019, prior to COVID-19. Trimming took 8 bases from V and 2 from J, leaving 12 bases between them. The CDR3 consists of 13 residues. In germline, CDR1 is LNHDA, CDR2 SQIVND (reference sequence). Whole-study results and caveats: Samples before the pandemic and after infection were not matched within any donor.

The clonotype was recovered from a human donor in good health. Sequencing was done on a sample of memory CD4+ T cells from PBMCs. The gene calls are TRBV19 and TRBJ1-2; unclear D gene. CDR3: CASGQAANYGYTF. Written as DNA, the CDR3 is TGTGCCAGTGGTCAGGCAGCCAACTATGGCTACACCTTC.